These T cell receptor beta chains were read from a single sample in a study of blood T cell repertoires in COVID-19. Clones were read by immunoSEQ multiplex PCR, and TCRdb kept only the in-frame ones, dropping some. The sample has over 200,000 clones; 80% to 85% are singletons. Sequenced input: PBMCs or T cells enriched from blood (not recorded which). Receptor source: a woman in her 40s who had recovered from COVID-19. Each CDR3 is given with its conserved first and last residue. The D gene is left open where the match is weak. Size values are once, few and many counts, or a class for expanded clones, and some rows have none.

d_call: TRBD2; clone_size: -; v_call: TRBV28; j_call: TRBJ2-7; cdr3_nt: TGTGCCAGCAGGAGCCACGTAGCGGGCCTCTCCATTGAGCAGTACTTC; cdr3_aa: CASRSHVAGLSIEQYF
d_call: -; clone_size: -; v_call: TRBV12-2; j_call: TRBJ1-2; cdr3_nt: TGTGCAAGTCGCCCCCAAGGACAGAAAAACTATGGCTACACCTTC; cdr3_aa: CASRPQGQKNYGYTF
d_call: TRBD2; clone_size: few; v_call: TRBV6-5; j_call: TRBJ2-1; cdr3_nt: TGTGCCAGCAGTTACGAGAGTCTAGCGGGGTACAATGAGCAGTTCTTC; cdr3_aa: CASSYESLAGYNEQFF
d_call: TRBD1; clone_size: -; v_call: TRBV11-3; j_call: TRBJ2-3; cdr3_nt: TGTGCCAGCAGCAACAGGGGGACGCGAGATACGCAGTATTTT; cdr3_aa: CASSNRGTRDTQYF
d_call: -; clone_size: once; v_call: TRBV28; j_call: TRBJ2-7; cdr3_nt: TGTGCCAGCAGTCCTCCGAGCTCCTACGAGCAGTACTTC; cdr3_aa: CASSPPSSYEQYF
d_call: TRBD2; clone_size: -; v_call: TRBV27; j_call: TRBJ2-1; cdr3_nt: TGTGCCAGCAGTTTCAATAGCGGGAGAGGGAATGAGCAGTTCTTC; cdr3_aa: CASSFNSGRGNEQFF
d_call: TRBD2; clone_size: -; v_call: TRBV30; j_call: TRBJ2-2; cdr3_nt: TGTGCCTGGAGTTCAAGGACTAGCGGGAGTAGCGGCGCCGGGGAGCTGTTTTTT; cdr3_aa: CAWSSRTSGSSGAGELFF
d_call: -; clone_size: -; v_call: TRBV11-2; j_call: TRBJ1-2; cdr3_nt: TGTGCCAGCAGCTCCCACGGGGGGAAAGGCTACACCTTC; cdr3_aa: CASSSHGGKGYTF
d_call: -; clone_size: few; v_call: TRBV2; j_call: TRBJ2-3; cdr3_nt: TGTGCCAGCAAACAGGCTCAGGCCCCCGATACGCAGTATTTT; cdr3_aa: CASKQAQAPDTQYF
d_call: -; clone_size: -; v_call: TRBV2; j_call: TRBJ2-3; cdr3_nt: TGTGCCAGGGGGCTGTCTACAGATACGCAGTATTTT; cdr3_aa: CARGLSTDTQYF